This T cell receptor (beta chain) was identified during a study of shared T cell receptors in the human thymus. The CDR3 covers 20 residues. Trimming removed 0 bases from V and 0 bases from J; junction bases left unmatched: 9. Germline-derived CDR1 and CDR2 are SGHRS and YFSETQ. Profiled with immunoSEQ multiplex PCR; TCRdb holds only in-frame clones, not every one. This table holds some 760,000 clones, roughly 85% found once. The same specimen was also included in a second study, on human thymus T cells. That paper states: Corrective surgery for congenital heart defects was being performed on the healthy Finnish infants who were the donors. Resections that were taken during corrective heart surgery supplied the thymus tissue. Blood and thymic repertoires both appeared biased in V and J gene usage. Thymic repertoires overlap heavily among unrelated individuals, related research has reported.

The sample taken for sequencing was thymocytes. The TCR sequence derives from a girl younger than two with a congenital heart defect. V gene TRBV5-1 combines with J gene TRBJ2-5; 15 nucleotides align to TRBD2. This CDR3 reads CASSLVGLAGGHVYQETQYF. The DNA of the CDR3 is TGCGCCAGCAGCTTGGTCGGACTAGCGGGGGGGCATGTGTACCAAGAGACCCAGTACTTC.